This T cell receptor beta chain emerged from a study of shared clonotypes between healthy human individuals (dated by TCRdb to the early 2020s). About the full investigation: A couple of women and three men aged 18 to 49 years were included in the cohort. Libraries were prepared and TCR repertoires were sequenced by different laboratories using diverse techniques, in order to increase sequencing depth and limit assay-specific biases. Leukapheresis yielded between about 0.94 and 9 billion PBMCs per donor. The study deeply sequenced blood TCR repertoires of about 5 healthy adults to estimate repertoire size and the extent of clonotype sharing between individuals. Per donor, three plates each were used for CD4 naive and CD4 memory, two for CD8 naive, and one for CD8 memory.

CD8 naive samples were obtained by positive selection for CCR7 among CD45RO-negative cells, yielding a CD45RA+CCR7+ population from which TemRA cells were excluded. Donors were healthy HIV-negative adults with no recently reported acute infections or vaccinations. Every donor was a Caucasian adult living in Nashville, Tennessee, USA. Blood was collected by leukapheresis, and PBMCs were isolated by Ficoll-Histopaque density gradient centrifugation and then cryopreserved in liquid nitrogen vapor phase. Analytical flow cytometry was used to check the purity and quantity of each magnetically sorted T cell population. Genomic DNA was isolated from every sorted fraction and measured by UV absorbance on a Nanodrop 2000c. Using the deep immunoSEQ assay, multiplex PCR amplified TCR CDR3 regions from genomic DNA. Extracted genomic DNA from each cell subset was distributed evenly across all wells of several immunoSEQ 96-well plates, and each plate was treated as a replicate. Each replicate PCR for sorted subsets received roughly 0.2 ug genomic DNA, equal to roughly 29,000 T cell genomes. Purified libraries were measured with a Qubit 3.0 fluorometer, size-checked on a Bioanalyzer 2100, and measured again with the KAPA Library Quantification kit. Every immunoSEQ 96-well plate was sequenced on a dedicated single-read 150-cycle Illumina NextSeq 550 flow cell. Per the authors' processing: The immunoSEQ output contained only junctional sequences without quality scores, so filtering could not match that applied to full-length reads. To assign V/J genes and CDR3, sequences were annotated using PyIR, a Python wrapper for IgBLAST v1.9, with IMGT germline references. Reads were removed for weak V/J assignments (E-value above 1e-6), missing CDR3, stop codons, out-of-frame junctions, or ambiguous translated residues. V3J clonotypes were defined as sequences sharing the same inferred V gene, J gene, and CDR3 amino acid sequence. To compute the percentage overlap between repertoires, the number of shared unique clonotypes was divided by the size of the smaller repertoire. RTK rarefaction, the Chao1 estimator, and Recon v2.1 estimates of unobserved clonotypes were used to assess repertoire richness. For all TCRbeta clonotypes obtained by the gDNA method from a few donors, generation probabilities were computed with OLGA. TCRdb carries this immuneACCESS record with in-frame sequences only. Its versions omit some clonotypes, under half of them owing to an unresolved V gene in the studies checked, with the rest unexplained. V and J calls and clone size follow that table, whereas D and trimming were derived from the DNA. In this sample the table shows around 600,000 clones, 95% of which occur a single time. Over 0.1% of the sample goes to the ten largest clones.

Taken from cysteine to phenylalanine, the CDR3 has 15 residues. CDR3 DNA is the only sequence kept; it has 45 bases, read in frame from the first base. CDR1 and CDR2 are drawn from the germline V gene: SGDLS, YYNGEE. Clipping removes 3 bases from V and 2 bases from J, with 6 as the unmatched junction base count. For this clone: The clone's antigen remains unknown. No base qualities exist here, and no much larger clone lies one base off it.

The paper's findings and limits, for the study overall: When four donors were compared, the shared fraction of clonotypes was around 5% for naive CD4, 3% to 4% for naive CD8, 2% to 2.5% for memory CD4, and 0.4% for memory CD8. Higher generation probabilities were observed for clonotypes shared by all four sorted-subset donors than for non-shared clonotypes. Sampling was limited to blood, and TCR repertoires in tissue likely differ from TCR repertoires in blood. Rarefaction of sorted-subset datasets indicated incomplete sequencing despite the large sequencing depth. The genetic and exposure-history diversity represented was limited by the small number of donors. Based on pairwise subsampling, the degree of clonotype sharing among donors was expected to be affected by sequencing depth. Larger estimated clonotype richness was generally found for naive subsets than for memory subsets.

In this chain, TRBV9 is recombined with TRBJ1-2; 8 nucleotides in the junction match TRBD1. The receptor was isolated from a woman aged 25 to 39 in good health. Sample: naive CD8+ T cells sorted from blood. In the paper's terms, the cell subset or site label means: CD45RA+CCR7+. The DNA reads TGTGCCAGCAGCGGCTGGGACAGGAGCAACTATGGCTACACCTTC. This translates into CASSGWDRSNYGYTF.